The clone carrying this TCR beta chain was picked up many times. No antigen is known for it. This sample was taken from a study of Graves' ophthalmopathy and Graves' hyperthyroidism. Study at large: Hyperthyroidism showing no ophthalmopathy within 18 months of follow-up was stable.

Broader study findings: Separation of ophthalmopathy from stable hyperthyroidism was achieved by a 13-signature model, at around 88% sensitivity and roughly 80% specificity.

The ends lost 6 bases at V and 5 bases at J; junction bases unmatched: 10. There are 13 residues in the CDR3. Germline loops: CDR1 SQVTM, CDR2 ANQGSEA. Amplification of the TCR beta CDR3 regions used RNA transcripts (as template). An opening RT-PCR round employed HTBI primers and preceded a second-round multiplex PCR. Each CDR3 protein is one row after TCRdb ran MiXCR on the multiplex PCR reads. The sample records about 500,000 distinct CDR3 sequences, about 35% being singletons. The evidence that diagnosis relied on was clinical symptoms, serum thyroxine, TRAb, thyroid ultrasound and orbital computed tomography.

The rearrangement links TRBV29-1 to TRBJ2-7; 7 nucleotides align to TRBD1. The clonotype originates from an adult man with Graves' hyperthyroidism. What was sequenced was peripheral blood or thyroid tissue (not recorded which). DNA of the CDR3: TGCAGCGTCGGACAGGTAAACCGAAACGAGCAGTACTTC. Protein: CSVGQVNRNEQYF.